The sequence of this T cell receptor (beta chain) was determined in a study of blood T cell repertoires in COVID-19. Background on the study: Material from acute and convalescent COVID-19 was sourced from the United States, Italy and Spain. The cDNA or gDNA used as material had been derived from T cells, B-cell-depleted T cells, or PBMCs.

Per the authors' pipeline: Quantification of nucleated cells was approximated via reference gene primer amplification. Using immunoSEQ multiplex PCR, the repertoire was profiled, and TCRdb retains in-frame clones only, with some absent. The V and J calls and clone size come from that table; D and trimming were worked out from the DNA. The table lists 250,000 to 400,000 clones, more than 70% of them singletons. The CDR3 contains 14 residues. V trimming: 2 bases; J trimming: 6 bases; junction bases outside the gene matches: 5. Looked up from germline, CDR1 is SGHRS and CDR2 is YFSETQ. Seattle patient enrollment occurred during active infection, with longitudinal follow-up thereafter.

The sequencing sample was made of peripheral blood. The V gene is TRBV5-1, the J gene TRBJ2-7, with 10 bases matching TRBD1. The receptor comes from a woman aged 25 to 39 with COVID-19, enrolled during active disease. The CDR3 DNA reads TGCGCCAGCAGCTTCGGGACAGGGGTAGGCGAGCAGTACTTC. As protein: CASSFGTGVGEQYF.